A selection of T cell receptor beta chains follows, all from one sample in a study of T-cell reconstitution after alpha-beta-depleted transplantation in children. TCRdb processed the PCR reads anew with MiXCR; each CDR3 protein has one entry. The repertoire holds approximately 520,000 distinct CDR3 sequences, less than 35% seen once, with 2% to 2.5% in the top ten. The starting material was PBMCs from the stem cell graft donor, obtained from the stem cell graft. The receptors shown here come from a human donor who donated a stem cell graft to a child with aplastic anemia. CDR3s include the opening cysteine and the closing phenylalanine or tryptophan. Each record gives: V gene, clone size, J gene, CDR3 protein. Where a row states a size, it is once, few, many or the class of an expanded clone; other rows omit it.

V: TRBV30; size: -; J: TRBJ2-3; CDR3: CAWSERLAGGSYTQYF
V: TRBV5-1; size: few; J: TRBJ2-1; CDR3: CASSRGTPRGNEQFF
V: TRBV12-3/TRBV12-4; size: -; J: TRBJ2-4; CDR3: CAISGRLQNIQYF
V: TRBV4-3; size: -; J: TRBJ2-7; CDR3: CASSQTLSGQTYEQYF
V: TRBV5-1; size: -; J: TRBJ2-5; CDR3: CASSPPPPGTSDSPEETQYF
V: TRBV12-3/TRBV12-4; size: -; J: TRBJ1-6; CDR3: CASSLTVAPLHF
V: TRBV5-1; size: -; J: TRBJ2-1; CDR3: CASSFRGLTGDEQFF
V: TRBV6-2/TRBV6-3; size: -; J: TRBJ2-3; CDR3: CASSLGGSADTQYF
V: TRBV5-4; size: -; J: TRBJ1-1; CDR3: CASSMRTNTEAFF
V: TRBV7-6; size: -; J: TRBJ1-1; CDR3: CASSLALSGRGYTEAFF
V: TRBV7-9; size: -; J: TRBJ1-2; CDR3: CASWDGGNYGYTF
V: TRBV27; size: few; J: TRBJ2-7; CDR3: CASSLSPIQGSEQYF
V: TRBV7-2; size: -; J: TRBJ2-1; CDR3: CASSHRTGGNEQFF
V: TRBV11-2; size: -; J: TRBJ1-5; CDR3: CASSPHLGEGQPQHF
V: TRBV7-8; size: -; J: TRBJ2-4; CDR3: CASSVGGLADAKNIQYF
V: TRBV28; size: -; J: TRBJ2-7; CDR3: CASSTGLAGAAVGSYEQYF
V: TRBV12-3/TRBV12-4; size: few; J: TRBJ2-1; CDR3: CASSFRQGSYNEQFF
V: TRBV20-1; size: -; J: TRBJ2-1; CDR3: CSARIWRESYNEQFF
V: TRBV20-1; size: -; J: TRBJ2-7; CDR3: CSARAGQGGIQQYF